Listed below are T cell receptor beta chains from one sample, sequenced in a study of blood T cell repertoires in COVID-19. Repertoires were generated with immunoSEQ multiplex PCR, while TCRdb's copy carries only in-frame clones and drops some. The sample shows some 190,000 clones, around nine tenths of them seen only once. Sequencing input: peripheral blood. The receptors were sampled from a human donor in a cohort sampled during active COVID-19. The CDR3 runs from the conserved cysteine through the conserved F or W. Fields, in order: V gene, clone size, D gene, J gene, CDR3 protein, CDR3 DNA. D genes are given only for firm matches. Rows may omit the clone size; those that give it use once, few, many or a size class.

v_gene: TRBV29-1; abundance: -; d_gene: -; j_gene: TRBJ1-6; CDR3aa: CSVAQSNNSPLHF; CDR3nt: TGCAGCGTTGCACAGAGCAATAATTCACCCCTCCACTTT
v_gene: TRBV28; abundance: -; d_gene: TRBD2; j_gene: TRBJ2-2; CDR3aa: CASSLWTSTGELFF; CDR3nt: TGTGCCAGCAGTCTCTGGACTAGCACCGGGGAGCTGTTTTTT
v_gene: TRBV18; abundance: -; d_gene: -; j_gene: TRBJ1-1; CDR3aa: CASSPSRGQGTEAFF; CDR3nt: TGTGCCAGCTCACCATCCCGTGGCCAGGGGACTGAAGCTTTCTTT
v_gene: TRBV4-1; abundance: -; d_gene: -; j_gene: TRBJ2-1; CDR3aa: CASSPLSRGNYNEQFF; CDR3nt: TGCGCCAGCAGCCCTCTTTCCAGGGGAAATTACAATGAGCAGTTCTTC
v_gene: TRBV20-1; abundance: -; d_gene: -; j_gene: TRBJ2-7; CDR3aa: CSVPYGYEQYF; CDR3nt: TGCAGTGTGCCTTACGGCTACGAGCAGTACTTC
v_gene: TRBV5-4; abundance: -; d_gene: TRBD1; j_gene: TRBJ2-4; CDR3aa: CASSPLAPGGTAKNIQYF; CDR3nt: TGTGCCAGCAGCCCCCTGGCCCCAGGGGGCACGGCCAAAAACATTCAGTACTTC
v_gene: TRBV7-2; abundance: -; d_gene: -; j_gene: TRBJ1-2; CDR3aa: CASSLQRGESYGYTF; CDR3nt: TGTGCCAGCAGCTTACAGCGGGGAGAAAGCTATGGCTACACCTTC
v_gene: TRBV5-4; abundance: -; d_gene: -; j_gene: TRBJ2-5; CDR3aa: CASSYRDTETQYF; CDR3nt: TGTGCCAGCAGCTACCGGGACACCGAGACCCAGTACTTC
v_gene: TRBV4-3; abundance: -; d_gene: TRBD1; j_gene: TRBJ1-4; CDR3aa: CASSAHGTGQREKLFF; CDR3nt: TGCGCCAGCAGCGCTCACGGGACAGGGCAGCGGGAAAAACTGTTTTTT
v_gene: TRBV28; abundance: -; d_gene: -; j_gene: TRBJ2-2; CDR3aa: CASSLGHNTGELFF; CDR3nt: TGTGCCAGCAGTTTGGGACATAACACCGGGGAGCTGTTTTTT
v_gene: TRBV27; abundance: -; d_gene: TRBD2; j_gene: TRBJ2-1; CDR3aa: CASSGTSGGKGEQFF; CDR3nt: TGTGCCAGCAGTGGGACTAGCGGGGGAAAGGGTGAGCAGTTCTTC
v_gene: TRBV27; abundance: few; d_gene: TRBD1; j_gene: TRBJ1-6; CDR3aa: CASSPSSNRGGSYNSPLHF; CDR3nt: TGTGCCAGCAGTCCATCCTCCAACAGGGGAGGATCCTATAATTCACCCCTCCACTTT
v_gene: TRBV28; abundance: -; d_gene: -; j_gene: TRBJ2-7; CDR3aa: CASSSGGMPSSYEQYF; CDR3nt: TGTGCCAGCAGTTCTGGCGGAATGCCGAGCTCCTACGAGCAGTACTTC
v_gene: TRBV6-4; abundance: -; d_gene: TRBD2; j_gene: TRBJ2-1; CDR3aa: CASSAAGGDYNEQFF; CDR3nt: TGTGCCAGCAGTGCTGCGGGGGGGGACTACAATGAGCAGTTCTTC
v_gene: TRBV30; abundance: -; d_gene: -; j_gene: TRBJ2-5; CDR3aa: CAWKKTIPVQETQYF; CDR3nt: TGTGCCTGGAAAAAAACCATCCCAGTTCAAGAGACCCAGTACTTC
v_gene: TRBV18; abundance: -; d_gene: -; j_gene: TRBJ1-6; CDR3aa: CASSPQGFGSPLHF; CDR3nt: TGTGCCAGCTCACCCCAGGGTTTCGGCTCACCCCTCCACTTT
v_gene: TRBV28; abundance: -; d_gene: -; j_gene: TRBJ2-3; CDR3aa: CASSSPGSTDTQYF; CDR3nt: TGTGCCAGCAGTTCCCCGGGTAGCACAGATACGCAGTATTTT
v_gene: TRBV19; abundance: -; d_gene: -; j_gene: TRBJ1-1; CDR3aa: CASSIVPGTEAFF; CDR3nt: TGTGCCAGTAGTATCGTCCCGGGCACTGAAGCTTTCTTT
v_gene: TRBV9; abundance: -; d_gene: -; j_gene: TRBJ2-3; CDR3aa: CASSVSGSTDTQYF; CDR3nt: TGTGCCAGCAGCGTAAGCGGGAGCACAGATACGCAGTATTTT
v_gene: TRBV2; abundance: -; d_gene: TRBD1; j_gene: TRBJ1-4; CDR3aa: CASKQGGEKLFF; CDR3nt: TGTGCCAGCAAACAGGGGGGCGAAAAACTGTTTTTT